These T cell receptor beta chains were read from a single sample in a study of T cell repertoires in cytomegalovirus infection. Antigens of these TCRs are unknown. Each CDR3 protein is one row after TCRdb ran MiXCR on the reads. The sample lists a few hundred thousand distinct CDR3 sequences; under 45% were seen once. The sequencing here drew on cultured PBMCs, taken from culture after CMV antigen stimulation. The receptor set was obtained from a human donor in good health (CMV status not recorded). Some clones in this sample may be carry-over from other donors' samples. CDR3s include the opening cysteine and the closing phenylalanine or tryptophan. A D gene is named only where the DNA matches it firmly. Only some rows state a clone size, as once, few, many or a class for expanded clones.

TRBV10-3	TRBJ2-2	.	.	TGTGCCATCAGTGAGTCAAGCGCCGGGGAGCTGTTTTTT	CAISESSAGELFF
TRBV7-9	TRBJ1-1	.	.	TGTGCCAGCAGCTTAGGGACATCTGAAGCTTTCTTT	CASSLGTSEAFF
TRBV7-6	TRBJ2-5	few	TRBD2	TGTGCCAGCAGCTCCGGGGGAGGAGGGAGGGCCGGCGAGACCCAGTACTTC	CASSSGGGGRAGETQYF
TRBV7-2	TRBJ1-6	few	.	TGTGCCAGCAGCTTAGTGGGGGGATTTTCCTATAATTCACCCCTCCACTTT	CASSLVGGFSYNSPLHF
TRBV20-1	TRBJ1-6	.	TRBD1	TGCAGTGCTCTAGACCGGGACAGGACCTATAATTCACCCCTCCACTTT	CSALDRDRTYNSPLHF
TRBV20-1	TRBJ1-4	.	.	TGCAGTGCTACGCCAGGGGTAAATGAAAAACTGTTTTTT	CSATPGVNEKLFF
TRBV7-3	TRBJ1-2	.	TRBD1	TGTGCCAGCGCTCAGGGGGCTGATGGCTACACCTTC	CASAQGADGYTF
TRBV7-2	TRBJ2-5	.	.	TGTGCCAGCAGCTTTAGCCCCAGCGCCTTGGGGGAGACCCAGTACTTC	CASSFSPSALGETQYF
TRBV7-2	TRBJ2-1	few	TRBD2	TGTGCCAGCAGCTTAGTTCCTAGCGGGGGCGTGGGACCCCAGTTCTTC	CASSLVPSGGVGPQFF
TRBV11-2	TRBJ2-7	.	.	TGTGCCAGCAGCACACCACTAGGGAAATCGTACGAGCAGTACTTC	CASSTPLGKSYEQYF
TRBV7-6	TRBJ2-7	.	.	TGTGCCAGCAGCTCGGGTCTGGTCAGGGACGAGCAGTACTTC	CASSSGLVRDEQYF
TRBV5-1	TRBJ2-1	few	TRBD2	TGCGCCAGCAGCGCGTCACTAGCGGGGGCCTACAATGAGCAGTTCTTC	CASSASLAGAYNEQFF
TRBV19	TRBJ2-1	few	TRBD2	TGTGCCACTAGCGGGGGGGATTACAATGAGCAGTTCTTC	CATSGGDYNEQFF
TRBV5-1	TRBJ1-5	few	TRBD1	TGCGCCAGCAGCCCAGGGGGCCTCAATCAGCCCCAGCATTTT	CASSPGGLNQPQHF
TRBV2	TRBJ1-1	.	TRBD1	TGTGCCAGCAGTGGGGACAGGGGGCGCTTGGGCACTGAAGCTTTCTTT	CASSGDRGRLGTEAFF
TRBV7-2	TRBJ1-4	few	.	TGTGCCAGCAGCTTCGTGGGATACTCTGAAAAACTGTTTTTT	CASSFVGYSEKLFF
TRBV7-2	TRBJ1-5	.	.	TGTGCCAGCAGCTTAATCGCGGGGGGCGTTAGCAATCAGCCCCAGCATTTT	CASSLIAGGVSNQPQHF
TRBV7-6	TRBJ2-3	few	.	TGTGCCAGCAGCCCCACGGTCGGAGTGGCGGATACGCAGTATTTT	CASSPTVGVADTQYF
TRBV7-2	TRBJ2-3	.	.	TGTGCCAGCAGCACTCGCCAGCAAGATACGCAGTATTTT	CASSTRQQDTQYF
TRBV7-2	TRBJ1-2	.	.	TGTGCCAGCAGCTTAGCGGCCCCTGTGGTCGGCTACACCTTC	CASSLAAPVVGYTF